Each of the 25 T cell receptor beta chains below was sequenced from the same sample in a study of post-analysis software for immune sequencing data. Study results and limitations: TRBV5-6, TRBV5-1 and TRBV20-1 were among five TRBV segments more frequent in patients than controls.

Unique-molecular-identifier-tagged TCR beta cDNA libraries were used. TCRdb called the PCR reads again in MiXCR, with one record for every CDR3 protein. This table holds about 680,000 distinct CDR3 sequences, 55% to 60% found once. No cognate antigen is known for these TCRs. The sample was blood. These receptors originate from a girl aged 2-9 years with multiple sclerosis.

The chain has TRBV6-5 and TRBJ2-5, with D unresolved. The J call may be wrong; the DNA end is better matched by TRBJ2-7. From germline, CDR1 is MNHEY and CDR2 SVGAGI. This CDR3 has 14 amino acids. CDR3 amino acids: CASSYDGKRHEQYF. The CDR3, as DNA: TGTGCCAGCAGTTACGATGGGAAAAGACACGAGCAGTACTTC.

The chain has TRBV20-1 and TRBJ2-4; tentative D call: TRBD2 (5 bases). Germline CDR1 and CDR2: DFQATT and SNEGSKA (reference sequence). Deletions cut 1 base from V and 6 bases from J, with 10 bases between. This CDR3 contains 13 residues. This chain's CDR3 is CSARVAIGNIQYF. In nucleotides, the CDR3 is TGCAGTGCTAGAGTAGCGATAGGAAACATTCAGTACTTC.

V is TRBV10-3 and J is TRBJ2-3; 11 bases fit TRBD2. The CDR3 is 16 residues long. J gave up 2 bases and V 4 bases, and 5 bases lay outside the gene matches. CDR1 and CDR2 (germline): ENHRY, SYGVKD. CDR3 sequence reads: CAISAGTSGTTDTQYF. CDR3 nucleotide sequence: TGTGCCATCAGTGCGGGGACTAGCGGAACCACAGATACGCAGTATTTT.

The V and J genes are TRBV29-1 and TRBJ2-7, with no clear D. The CDR3 sequence is 12 residues long. Germline loops: CDR1 SQVTM, CDR2 ANQGSEA. CDR3 sequence reads: CSYSGSSYEQYF. The CDR3 DNA follows: TGCAGTTATTCGGGCAGTTCCTACGAGCAGTACTTC.

The CDR3 sequence is CASSRGGTEQFF. The CDR3 DNA reads TGTGCCAGCAGCCGCGGGGGTACGGAGCAGTTCTTC. J is TRBJ2-1 and V is TRBV7-2; 7 bases are a match to TRBD2. Germline assignment: CDR1 SGHTA and CDR2 FQGNSA. The CDR3 is 12 amino acids. After removal of 5 bases from V and 10 bases from J, the junction contained 5 bases not matched to a gene.

The V call is TRBV25-1, the J call TRBJ1-2; D ambiguous. Trimming left V 10 bases short and J 3 bases short, with 15 bases between. The CDR3 covers 13 residues. Germline-derived CDR1 and CDR2 are MGHDK and SYGVNS. This CDR3 is CAIPGEGDYGYTF. CDR3 bases: TGTGCCATCCCAGGAGAGGGAGACTATGGCTACACCTTC.

V and J are TRBV15 and TRBJ2-7; no reliable D call. Deletions cut 4 bases from V and 6 bases from J, with 22 bases between. From germline, CDR1 is LNHNV and CDR2 YYDKDF (reference sequence). The CDR3 runs to 16 residues. The DNA of the CDR3 is TGTGCCACCAGCAAGCGAGTGGCGGTGATCCCTGGCGAGCAGTACTTC. It codes for CATSKRVAVIPGEQYF.

This sequence joins TRBV10-3 and TRBJ2-2, with D perhaps being TRBD1 or TRBD2 (6 bases each). This CDR3 comprises 14 residues. V was shortened by 6 bases and J by 4 bases, with 12 bases between the two germline ends. Germline V lookup: CDR1 ENHRY, CDR2 SYGVKD. The CDR3 region is CAIRRGDPTGELFF. DNA for the CDR3: TGTGCCATCAGGAGGGGGGACCCCACCGGGGAGCTGTTTTTT.

The chain carries TRBV7-2 and TRBJ2-4, with D perhaps TRBD1 (8 bases). The CDR3 contains 14 residues. Deletions cut 3 bases from V and 13 bases from J, with 19 bases between. Germline V gives CDR1 SGHTA, CDR2 FQGNSA. The CDR3 is CASSFPTGEGEQYF. The CDR3 nucleotides read TGTGCCAGCAGCTTCCCGACAGGGGAGGGTGAGCAGTACTTC.

This chain connects TRBV30 to TRBJ1-6, with a weak D call TRBD1 (5 bases). Germline CDR1 GTSNPN, CDR2 SVGIG (reference sequence). The ends were cut back, 5 bases at V and 10 bases at J, with 9 bases in the middle. The CDR3 has 11 residues. CDR3 nucleotides: TGTGCCTGGGGCAGGGACTCACCCCTCCACTTT. Amino acids: CAWGRDSPLHF.

This chain links TRBV11-2 with TRBJ2-1; 8 bases are a match to TRBD2. V was pared by 5 bases and J by 7 bases, with 10 bases of the junction left unmatched. This CDR3 contains 15 residues. The germline gives CDR1 SGHAT, CDR2 FQNNGV. The CDR3 DNA is TGTGCCAGCAGCCCTCCGGGAGGGCCCTCGAATGAGCAGTTCTTC. Amino acid sequence: CASSPPGGPSNEQFF.

The chain combines TRBV6-6 with TRBJ2-3; TRBD1 matches 10 bases. The V segment lost 0 bases and the J segment 2 bases; nucleotides outside the gene matches: 5. This CDR3 region has 17 residues. Germline values: CDR1 MNHNY, CDR2 SVGAGI (reference sequence). CDR3: CASSYSGTGDSTDTQYF. DNA of the CDR3: TGTGCCAGCAGTTACTCGGGGACAGGGGACTCCACAGATACGCAGTATTTT.

This chain joins TRBV24-1 and TRBJ2-6; D unresolved. V lost 9 bases to trimming and J lost 4 bases, with 0 bases between them. The CDR3 is 10 residues long. Germline CDR1 and CDR2: KGHDR and SFDVKD. The CDR3 DNA reads as TGTGCCACCGGGGCCAACGTCCTGACTTTC. Translated: CATGANVLTF.

The chain uses TRBV28 and TRBJ2-4, with a weak D call TRBD2 (5 bases). The CDR3 runs to 15 residues. Germline CDR1 MDHEN, CDR2 SYDVKM. V shed 3 bases and J shed 6 bases, with 15 bases lying between them. This chain's CDR3 is CASSFPPPRGNIQYF. In nucleotides, the CDR3 is TGTGCCAGCAGTTTCCCTCCCCCTCGGGGAAACATTCAGTACTTC.

This clonotype showed up just a few times. The J gene is TRBJ1-4, the V gene TRBV7-2; tentative D call: TRBD1 (6 bases). The CDR3 covers 15 residues. Germline-derived CDR1 and CDR2 are SGHTA and FQGNSA. Trimming pared 1 base from V and 7 bases from J, leaving 13 bases between. For the CDR3, the DNA is TGTGCCAGCAGCTTAGTGAGGGGAGGGGGTGAAAAACTGTTTTTT. This encodes CASSLVRGGGEKLFF.

This clonotype was counted a single time. This CDR3 reads CSARDLRTSGPNTQYF. The CDR3, as DNA: TGCAGTGCTAGAGATCTGAGGACTAGCGGCCCGAATACGCAGTATTTT. The gene calls are TRBV20-1 and TRBJ2-3; 10 nucleotides match TRBD2. The trim removed 0 bases at V and 7 bases at J, leaving 10 bases unmatched. Germline CDR1 DFQATT, CDR2 SNEGSKA (reference sequence). CDR3 length: 16 amino acids.

The chain links TRBV7-2 to TRBJ2-1; the match to TRBD2 covers 14 bases. V lost 1 base to trimming and J lost 8 bases; unmatched junction nucleotides: 7. The CDR3 has 17 residues. Germline V CDR1 and CDR2: SGHTA, FQGNSA. In DNA, the CDR3 is TGTGCCAGCAGCTTAGGACTAGCGGGGGGGAGGTCGGATGAGCAGTTCTTC. Protein product: CASSLGLAGGRSDEQFF.

In DNA form, the CDR3 reads TGTGCCAGCAGGGACGACAACAATGAGCAGTTCTTC. Amino acids: CASRDDNNEQFF. This chain connects TRBV12-3 or TRBV12-4 to TRBJ2-1; no reliable D call. The V and J ends lost 6 bases and 5 bases respectively, with 8 bases between them. The CDR3 is made up of 12 amino acids.

The rearrangement links TRBV27 to TRBJ1-1; a weak D match, TRBD1 (5 bases). Trimming stripped 0 bases from V and 3 bases from J, with 8 bases between. CDR3 length: 14 amino acids. Looked up from germline, CDR1 is MNHEY and CDR2 is SMNVEV (reference sequence). In DNA form, the CDR3 reads TGTGCCAGCAGTTTATCCGACAGATACACTGAAGCTTTCTTT. Translation gives CASSLSDRYTEAFF.

The sample holds a few counts of this clonotype. The J gene is TRBJ2-3, the V gene TRBV10-3; TRBD2 matches 12 bases. The CDR3 consists of 16 residues. Germline CDR1 ENHRY, CDR2 SYGVKD. The trim removed 4 bases at V and 2 bases at J, leaving 4 bases unmatched. This CDR3 is CAISGTSGDYTDTQYF. The CDR3 DNA follows: TGTGCCATCAGTGGGACTAGCGGGGATTACACAGATACGCAGTATTTT.

This chain joins TRBV27 and TRBJ2-5, with 13 positions matching TRBD2. Germline V gene sequence: CDR1 MNHEY, CDR2 SMNVEV (reference sequence). V shed 6 bases, J shed 8 bases, and the junction held 6 bases outside the gene matches. The CDR3 spans 14 residues. CDR3 bases: TGTGCCAGCAGCCCCGGGACTAGCGGGGTAACCCAGTACTTC. Its translation: CASSPGTSGVTQYF.

This chain joins TRBV27 and TRBJ2-3; 9 positions match TRBD1. Unmatched junction bases numbered 7, after V lost 4 bases and J lost 5 bases. Germline CDR1 and CDR2: MNHEY and SMNVEV (reference sequence). The CDR3 has 15 amino acids. CDR3 nucleotide sequence: TGTGCCAGCAGTTCTACAGGGGGCACGAAAGATACGCAGTATTTT. The encoded protein is CASSSTGGTKDTQYF.

This clonotype came up a few times. One end of the junction does not line up with germline, which may come from a read error. This rearrangement joins TRBV7-9 to TRBJ1-2; D unresolved. CDR1 and CDR2 (germline): SEHNR, FQNEAQ (reference sequence). The CDR3 runs 13 residues. CDR3 loop: CASSPQINYGYTF. The CDR3 region has the DNA TGCGCCAGCAGCCCACAGATCAACTATGGCTACACCTTC. Full variable domain (missing parts from reference TRBV7-9 and TRBJ1-2): DTGVSQNPRHKITKRGQNVTFRCDPISEHNRLYWYRQTLGQGPEFLTYFQNEAQLEKSRLLSDRFSAERPKGSFSTLEIQRTEQGDSAMYLCASSPQINYGYTFGSGTRLTVV.

Only a few counts were recorded for this clonotype. This rearrangement joins TRBV20-1 to TRBJ2-3; TRBD2 matches 10 bases. V gave up 1 base and J gave up 4 bases; unmatched junction bases: 8. The length of the CDR3 is 16 residues. Looked up from germline, CDR1 is DFQATT and CDR2 is SNEGSKA (reference sequence). CDR3 in amino acids: CSARGGTSGVADTQYF. The CDR3 nucleotides are TGCAGTGCTAGAGGTGGTACTAGCGGGGTCGCAGATACGCAGTATTTT.

On this clonotype itself: The CDR3 ends on some other residue instead of the conserved phenylalanine or tryptophan, so this is likely a read error. This chain joins TRBV6-5 and TRBJ2-7, with D perhaps given as TRBD1 or TRBD2 (5 bases each). The last part of the DNA fits TRBJ2-5 better; the J call may be wrong. This CDR3 is built from 14 residues. Germline CDR1 and CDR2: MNHEY and SVGAGI. The CDR3 loop is CASSYQEGQETQYL. DNA for the CDR3: TGTGCCAGCAGTTACCAAGAGGGGCAAGAGACCCAGTACTTA.